This T cell receptor beta chain derives from a study of blood T cell repertoires in COVID-19. About the research overall: COVID-19 samples from acute and convalescent phases originated in the United States, Italy and Spain.

Original processing notes: The authors estimated nucleated cell counts from reference gene primer amplification. Using immunoSEQ multiplex PCR, the repertoire was profiled, and TCRdb retains in-frame clones only, with some absent. V and J calls and clone size are copied from that table; D and trimming were computed from the DNA. The repertoire includes around 260,000 clones, under 90% of them detected once, and over 8.5% sits in the top ten. Germline V CDR1 and CDR2: GTSNPN, SVGIG (reference sequence). This CDR3 is 13 amino acids long. V lost 0 bases to trimming and J lost 8 bases; unmatched junction nucleotides: 5.

The rearrangement joins TRBV30 to TRBJ1-2; 8 bases align to TRBD1. This sequence was found in a woman between 50 and 59 years old who had recovered from COVID-19. Material for sequencing was peripheral blood. CDR3 amino acids: CAWSVRDRSGYTF. The DNA for the CDR3 is TGTGCCTGGAGTGTACGGGACAGGTCGGGCTACACCTTC.